This T cell receptor beta chain was sequenced during a study of identical twins. Study-level findings and limits: For cord blood, abundant beta clonotypes had fewer insertions, unlike memory repertoires, which showed none. Conclusions were based on cross-sectional statistical analysis, without following the same donors.

V lost 0 bases, J lost 6 bases, and 7 bases stayed unmatched. Germline values: CDR1 DFQATT, CDR2 SNEGSKA (reference sequence). This CDR3 comprises 15 residues. TCRdb reprocessed the 5' RACE reads via MiXCR and lists one record per CDR3 protein. The sample shows about 240,000 distinct CDR3 sequences, about 13% of them seen only once. To note about this clonotype: As yet, its antigen is unknown.

There were only healthy Caucasians among the donors. This sample was also put to use in a study of yellow fever vaccine responses in identical twins.

The chain recombines TRBV20-1 with TRBJ2-1; TRBD2 agrees at 8 bases. The sequenced sample was memory (CD45RO+) T cells sorted from blood. The source is a woman aged 18-35 years in good health. Here the CDR3 reads CSARDRKTSVNEQFF. Here the CDR3 DNA reads TGCAGTGCTAGAGATCGTAAGACTAGCGTCAATGAGCAGTTCTTC.